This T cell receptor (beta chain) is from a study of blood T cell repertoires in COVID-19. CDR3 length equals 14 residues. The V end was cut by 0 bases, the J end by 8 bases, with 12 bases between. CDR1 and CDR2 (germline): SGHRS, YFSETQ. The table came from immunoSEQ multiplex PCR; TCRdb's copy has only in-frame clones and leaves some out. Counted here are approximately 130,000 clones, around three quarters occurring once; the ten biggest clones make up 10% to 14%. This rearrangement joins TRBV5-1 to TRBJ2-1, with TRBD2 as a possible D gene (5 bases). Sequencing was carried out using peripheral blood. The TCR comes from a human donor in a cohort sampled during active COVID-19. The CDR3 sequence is CASSLGGGYDEQFF. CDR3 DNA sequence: TGCGCCAGCAGCTTGGGTGGAGGATACGATGAGCAGTTCTTC. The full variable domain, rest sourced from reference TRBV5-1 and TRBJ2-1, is KAGVTQTPRYLIKTRGQQVTLSCSPISGHRSVSWYQQTPGQGLQFLFEYFSETQRNKGNFPGRFSGRQFSNSRSEMNVSTLELGDSALYLCASSLGGGYDEQFFGPGTRLTVL.